A selection of T cell receptor beta chains follows, all from one sample in a study of OX40 agonist ivuxolimab in advanced cancers. Libraries were prepared by immunoSEQ multiplex PCR; TCRdb keeps only in-frame clonotypes and omits some of them. Here the sample spans 65,000 to 75,000 clones, around 87% being singletons. The specimen was CD4+ or CD8+ T cells sorted from blood, collected in a trial of the OX40 agonist ivuxolimab. The receptors originated from an adult with an advanced solid tumor such as melanoma, head and neck, liver or kidney cancer. Each CDR3 is given with its conserved first and last residue. Each record gives: D gene, J gene, V gene, clone size, CDR3 protein, CDR3 DNA. The D gene is left open where the match is weak. A row's size may be missing; if present it is once, few, many or a size class.

d_call: .; j_call: TRBJ2-7; v_call: TRBV4-1; clone_size: .; cdr3_aa: CASSQTEISSEQYF; cdr3_nt: TGCGCCAGCAGCCAAACGGAGATTTCCTCCGAGCAGTACTTC
d_call: .; j_call: TRBJ1-4; v_call: TRBV5-6; clone_size: few; cdr3_aa: CASSVEPEKLFF; cdr3_nt: TGTGCCAGCAGCGTCGAACCTGAAAAACTGTTTTTT
d_call: TRBD2; j_call: TRBJ2-3; v_call: TRBV6-6; clone_size: .; cdr3_aa: CASSLGLDTDTQYF; cdr3_nt: TGTGCCAGCAGTCTAGGACTAGACACAGATACGCAGTATTTT
d_call: TRBD1; j_call: TRBJ1-1; v_call: TRBV6-5; clone_size: .; cdr3_aa: CASSPLGTGRTEAFF; cdr3_nt: TGTGCCAGCAGTCCCCTCGGGACAGGGCGCACTGAAGCTTTCTTT
d_call: .; j_call: TRBJ2-7; v_call: TRBV5-1; clone_size: .; cdr3_aa: CASRLTDGSSYEQYF; cdr3_nt: TGCGCCAGCAGATTGACGGACGGGAGCTCCTACGAGCAGTACTTC
d_call: .; j_call: TRBJ1-4; v_call: TRBV7-2; clone_size: .; cdr3_aa: CASSRQGGEKLFF; cdr3_nt: TGTGCCAGCAGCCGCCAGGGAGGAGAAAAACTGTTTTTT
d_call: .; j_call: TRBJ1-6; v_call: TRBV30; clone_size: .; cdr3_aa: CAWTVLGLSDSPLHF; cdr3_nt: TGTGCCTGGACAGTGCTGGGTCTTAGTGATTCACCCCTCCACTTT
d_call: TRBD2; j_call: TRBJ2-2; v_call: TRBV5-1; clone_size: .; cdr3_aa: CASSIGTSGEELFF; cdr3_nt: TGCGCCAGCAGCATCGGGACTAGCGGGGAAGAGCTGTTTTTT
d_call: .; j_call: TRBJ2-3; v_call: TRBV19; clone_size: .; cdr3_aa: CASSPRGDTQYF; cdr3_nt: TGTGCCAGTAGTCCACGGGGAGATACGCAGTATTTT
d_call: TRBD1; j_call: TRBJ1-6; v_call: TRBV11-2; clone_size: .; cdr3_aa: CASREQGRTSPLHF; cdr3_nt: TGTGCCAGCAGGGAACAGGGGCGCACTTCACCCCTCCACTTT
d_call: TRBD2; j_call: TRBJ2-5; v_call: TRBV4-1; clone_size: .; cdr3_aa: CASSQGGSGGPRETQYF; cdr3_nt: TGCGCCAGCAGCCAAGGGGGCAGCGGGGGGCCACGGGAGACCCAGTACTTC
d_call: .; j_call: TRBJ2-1; v_call: TRBV27; clone_size: .; cdr3_aa: CASSSLSSIYNEQFF; cdr3_nt: TGTGCCAGCAGTTCCCTGAGTTCGATTTACAATGAGCAGTTCTTC
d_call: .; j_call: TRBJ1-3; v_call: TRBV9; clone_size: .; cdr3_aa: CASSVEQGFTGNTIYF; cdr3_nt: TGTGCCAGCAGCGTAGAACAGGGCTTCACTGGAAACACCATATATTTT
d_call: .; j_call: TRBJ1-1; v_call: TRBV7-9; clone_size: .; cdr3_aa: CASSSGHLFF; cdr3_nt: TGTGCCAGCAGCTCGGGACACCTTTTCTTT